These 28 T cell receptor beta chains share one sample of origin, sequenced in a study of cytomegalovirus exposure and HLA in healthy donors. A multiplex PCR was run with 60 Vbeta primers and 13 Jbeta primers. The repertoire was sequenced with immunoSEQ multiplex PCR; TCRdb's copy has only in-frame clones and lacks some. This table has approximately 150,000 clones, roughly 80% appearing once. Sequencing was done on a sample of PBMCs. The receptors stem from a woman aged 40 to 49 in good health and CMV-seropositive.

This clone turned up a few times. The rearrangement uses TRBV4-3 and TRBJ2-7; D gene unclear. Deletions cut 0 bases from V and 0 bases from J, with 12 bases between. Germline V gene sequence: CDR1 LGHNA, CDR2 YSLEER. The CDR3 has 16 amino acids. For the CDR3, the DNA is TGCGCCAGCAGCCAAGACGCCAGTGCAAGCTCCTACGAGCAGTACTTC. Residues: CASSQDASASSYEQYF.

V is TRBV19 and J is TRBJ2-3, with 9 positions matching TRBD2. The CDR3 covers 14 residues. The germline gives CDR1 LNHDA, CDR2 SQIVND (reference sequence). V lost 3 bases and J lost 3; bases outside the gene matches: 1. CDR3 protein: CASSMAGGTDTQYF. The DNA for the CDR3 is TGTGCCAGTAGTATGGCGGGGGGGACAGATACGCAGTATTTT.

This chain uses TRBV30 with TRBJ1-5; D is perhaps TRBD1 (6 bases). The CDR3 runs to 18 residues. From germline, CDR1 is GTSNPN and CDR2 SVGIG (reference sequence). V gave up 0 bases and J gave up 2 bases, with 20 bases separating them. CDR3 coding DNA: TGTGCCTGGAGTGTATCTCCTTTCAGGGGTTTGGGCAATCAGCCCCAGCATTTT. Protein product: CAWSVSPFRGLGNQPQHF.

CDR3 nucleotides: TGTGCCAGCTCCGGCCAGGGGGAGGACTCTGAAGCTTTCTTT. As protein: CASSGQGEDSEAFF. The chain employs TRBV18 and TRBJ1-1; 7 bases line up with TRBD1. The CDR3 runs to 14 residues. Germline loops: CDR1 KGHSH, CDR2 LQKENI. V shed 6 bases and J 6 bases; nucleotides not matched to a gene: 10. The variable domain in full, completed from reference TRBV18 and TRBJ1-1, reads NAGVMQNPRHLVRRRGQEARLRCSPMKGHSHVYWYRQLPEEGLKFMVYLQKENIIDESGMPKERFSAEFPKEGPSILRIQQVVRGDSAAYFCASSGQGEDSEAFFGQGTRLTVV.

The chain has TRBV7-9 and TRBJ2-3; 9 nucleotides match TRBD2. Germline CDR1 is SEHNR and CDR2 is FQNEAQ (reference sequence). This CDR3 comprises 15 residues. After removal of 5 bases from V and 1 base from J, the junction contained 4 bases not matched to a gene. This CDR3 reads CASSPVAGGTDTQYF. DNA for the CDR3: TGTGCCAGCAGCCCCGTAGCGGGGGGCACAGATACGCAGTATTTT. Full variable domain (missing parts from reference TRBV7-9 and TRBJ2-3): DTGVSQNPRHKITKRGQNVTFRCDPISEHNRLYWYRQTLGQGPEFLTYFQNEAQLEKSRLLSDRFSAERPKGSFSTLEIQRTEQGDSAMYLCASSPVAGGTDTQYFGPGTRLTVL.

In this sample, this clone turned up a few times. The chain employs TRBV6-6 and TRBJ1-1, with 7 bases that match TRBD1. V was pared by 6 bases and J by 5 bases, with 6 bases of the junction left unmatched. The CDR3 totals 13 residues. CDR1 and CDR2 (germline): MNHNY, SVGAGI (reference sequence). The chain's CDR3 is CASSRDSDTEAFF. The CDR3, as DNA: TGTGCCAGCAGCCGGGACAGCGATACTGAAGCTTTCTTT.

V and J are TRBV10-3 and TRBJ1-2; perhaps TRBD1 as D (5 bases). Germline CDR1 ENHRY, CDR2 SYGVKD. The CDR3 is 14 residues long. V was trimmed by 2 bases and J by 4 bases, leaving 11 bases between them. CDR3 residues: CAISETGTTYGYTF. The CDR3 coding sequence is TGTGCCATCAGTGAGACAGGCACCACCTATGGCTACACCTTC.

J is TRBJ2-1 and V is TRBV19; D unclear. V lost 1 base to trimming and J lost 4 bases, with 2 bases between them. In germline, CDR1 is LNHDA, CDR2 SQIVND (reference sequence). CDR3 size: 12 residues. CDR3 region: CASSIAYNEQFF. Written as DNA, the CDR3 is TGTGCCAGTAGTATAGCTTACAATGAGCAGTTCTTC.

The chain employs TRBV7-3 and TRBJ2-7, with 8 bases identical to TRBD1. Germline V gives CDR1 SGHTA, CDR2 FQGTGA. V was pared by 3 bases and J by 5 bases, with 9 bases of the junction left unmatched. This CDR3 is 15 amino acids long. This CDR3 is CASSFPDRGIDEQYF. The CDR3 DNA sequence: TGTGCCAGCAGCTTCCCTGACAGGGGCATCGACGAGCAGTACTTC.

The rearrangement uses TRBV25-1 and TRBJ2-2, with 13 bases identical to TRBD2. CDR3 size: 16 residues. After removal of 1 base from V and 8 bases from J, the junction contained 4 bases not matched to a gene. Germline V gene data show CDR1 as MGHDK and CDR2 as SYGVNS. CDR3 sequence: CASSELGLAGSGELFF. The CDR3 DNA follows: TGTGCCAGCAGTGAATTGGGACTAGCGGGGTCTGGGGAGCTGTTTTTT.

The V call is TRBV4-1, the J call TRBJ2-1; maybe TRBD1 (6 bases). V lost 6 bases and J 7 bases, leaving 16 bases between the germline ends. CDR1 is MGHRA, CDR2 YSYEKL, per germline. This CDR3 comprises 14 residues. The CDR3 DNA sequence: TGCGCCAGCAGTGAGGGGGACGGATTAAATGAGCAGTTCTTC. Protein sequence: CASSEGDGLNEQFF.

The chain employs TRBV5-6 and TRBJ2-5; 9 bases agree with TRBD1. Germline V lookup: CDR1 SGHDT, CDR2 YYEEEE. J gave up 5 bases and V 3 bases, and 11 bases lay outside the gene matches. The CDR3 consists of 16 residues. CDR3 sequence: CASSWRQGDARETQYF. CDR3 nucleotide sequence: TGTGCCAGCAGCTGGAGACAGGGGGATGCGCGGGAGACCCAGTACTTC.

The CDR3 protein is CASSPTGVYGYTF. The CDR3 DNA follows: TGTGCCAGCAGTCCGACAGGGGTCTATGGCTACACCTTC. The gene calls are TRBV27 and TRBJ1-2; 8 nucleotides agree with TRBD1. The CDR3 spans 13 residues. Germline trimming cut 5 bases from V and 4 bases from J; bases unmatched to any gene: 3. CDR1 and CDR2 (germline): MNHEY, SMNVEV (reference sequence).

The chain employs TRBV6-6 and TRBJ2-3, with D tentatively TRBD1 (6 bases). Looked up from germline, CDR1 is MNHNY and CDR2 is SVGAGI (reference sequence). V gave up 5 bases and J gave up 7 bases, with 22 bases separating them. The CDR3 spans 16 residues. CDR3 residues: CASSAEQGRATNTQYF. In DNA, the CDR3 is TGTGCCAGCAGTGCTGAACAGGGTAGGGCAACGAATACGCAGTATTTT.

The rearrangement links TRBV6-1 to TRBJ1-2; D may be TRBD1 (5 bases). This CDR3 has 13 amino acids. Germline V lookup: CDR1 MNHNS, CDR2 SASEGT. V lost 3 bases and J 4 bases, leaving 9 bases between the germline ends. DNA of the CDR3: TGTGCCAGCAGTGAGGAGGGGCTCTATGGCTACACCTTC. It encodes CASSEEGLYGYTF.

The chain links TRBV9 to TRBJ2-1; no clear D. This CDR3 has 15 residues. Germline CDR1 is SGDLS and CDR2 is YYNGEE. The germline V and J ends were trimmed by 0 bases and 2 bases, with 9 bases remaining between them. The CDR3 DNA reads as TGTGCCAGCAGCGTAGCTCTTAGCCCCTACAATGAGCAGTTCTTC. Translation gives CASSVALSPYNEQFF.

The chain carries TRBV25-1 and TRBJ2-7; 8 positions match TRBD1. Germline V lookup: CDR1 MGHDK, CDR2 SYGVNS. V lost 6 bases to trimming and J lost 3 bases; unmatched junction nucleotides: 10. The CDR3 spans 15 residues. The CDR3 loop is CASSTMGQANYEQYF. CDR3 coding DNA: TGTGCCAGCAGCACAATGGGACAGGCGAACTACGAGCAGTACTTC.

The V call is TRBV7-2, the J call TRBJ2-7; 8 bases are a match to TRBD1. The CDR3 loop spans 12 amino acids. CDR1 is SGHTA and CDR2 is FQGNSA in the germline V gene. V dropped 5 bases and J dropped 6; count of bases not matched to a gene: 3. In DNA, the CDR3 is TGTGCCAGCAGCCCAGGGGGCCGCGAGCAGTACTTC. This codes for CASSPGGREQYF.

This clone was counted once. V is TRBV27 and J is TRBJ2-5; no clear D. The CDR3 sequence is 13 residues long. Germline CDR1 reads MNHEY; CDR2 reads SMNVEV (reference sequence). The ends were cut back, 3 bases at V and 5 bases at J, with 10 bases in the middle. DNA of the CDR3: TGTGCCAGCAGTTTCCCTCCAGTGGAGACCCAGTACTTC. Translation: CASSFPPVETQYF.

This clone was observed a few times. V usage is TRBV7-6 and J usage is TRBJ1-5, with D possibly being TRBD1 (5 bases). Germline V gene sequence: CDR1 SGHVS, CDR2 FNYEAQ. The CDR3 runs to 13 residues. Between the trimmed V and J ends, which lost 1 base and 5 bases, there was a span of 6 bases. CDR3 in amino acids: CASSLGGDQPQHF. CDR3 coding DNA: TGTGCCAGCAGCTTAGGGGGGGATCAGCCCCAGCATTTT. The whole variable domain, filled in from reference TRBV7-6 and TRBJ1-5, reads GAGVSQSPRYKVTKRGQDVALRCDPISGHVSLYWYRQALGQGPEFLTYFNYEAQQDKSGLPNDRFSAERPEGSISTLTIQRTEQRDSAMYRCASSLGGDQPQHFGDGTRLSIL.

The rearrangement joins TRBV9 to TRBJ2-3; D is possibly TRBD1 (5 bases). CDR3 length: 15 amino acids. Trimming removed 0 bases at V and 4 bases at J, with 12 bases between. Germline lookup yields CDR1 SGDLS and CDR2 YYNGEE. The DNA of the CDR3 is TGTGCCAGCAGCGTAGGCCTTGGGGCAGCAGATACGCAGTATTTT. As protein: CASSVGLGAADTQYF. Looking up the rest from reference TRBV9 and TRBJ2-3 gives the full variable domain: DSGVTQTPKHLITATGQRVTLRCSPRSGDLSVYWYQQSLDQGLQFLIQYYNGEERAKGNILERFSAQQFPDLHSELNLSSLELGDSALYFCASSVGLGAADTQYFGPGTRLTVL.

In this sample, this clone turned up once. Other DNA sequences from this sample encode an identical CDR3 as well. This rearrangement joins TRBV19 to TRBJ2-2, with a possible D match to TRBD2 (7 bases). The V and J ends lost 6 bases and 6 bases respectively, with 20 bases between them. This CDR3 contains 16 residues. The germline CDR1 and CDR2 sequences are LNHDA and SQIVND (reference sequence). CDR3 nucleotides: TGTGCCAGTAGCTTATCGGGGGGCCTGGTGGCCGGGGAGCTGTTTTTT. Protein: CASSLSGGLVAGELFF.

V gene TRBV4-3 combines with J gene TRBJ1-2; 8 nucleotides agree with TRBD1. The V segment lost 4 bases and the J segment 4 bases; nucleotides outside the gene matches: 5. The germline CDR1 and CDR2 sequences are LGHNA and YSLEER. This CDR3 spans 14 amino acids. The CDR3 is CASSLTGDGYGYTF. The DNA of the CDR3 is TGCGCCAGCAGCCTGACAGGGGATGGCTATGGCTACACCTTC.

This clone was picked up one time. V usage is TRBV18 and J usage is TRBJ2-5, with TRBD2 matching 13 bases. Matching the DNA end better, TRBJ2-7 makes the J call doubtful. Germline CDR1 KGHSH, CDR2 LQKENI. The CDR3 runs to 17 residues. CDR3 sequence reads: CASSPGTSGVYSYEQYF. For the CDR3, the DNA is TGTGCCAGCTCACCCGGGACTAGCGGGGTGTACTCCTACGAGCAGTACTTC.

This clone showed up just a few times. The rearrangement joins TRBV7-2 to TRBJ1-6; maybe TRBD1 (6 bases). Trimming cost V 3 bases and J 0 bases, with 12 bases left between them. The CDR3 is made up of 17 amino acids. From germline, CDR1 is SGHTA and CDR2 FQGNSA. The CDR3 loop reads CASSLLTGSSYNSPLHF. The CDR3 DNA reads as TGTGCCAGCAGCTTGTTAACAGGGAGCTCCTATAATTCACCCCTCCACTTT.

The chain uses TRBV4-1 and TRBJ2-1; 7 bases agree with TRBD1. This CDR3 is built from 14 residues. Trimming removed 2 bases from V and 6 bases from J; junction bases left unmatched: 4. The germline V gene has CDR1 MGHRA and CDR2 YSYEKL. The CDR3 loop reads CASSQLRQGNEQFF. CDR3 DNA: TGCGCCAGCAGCCAATTGAGACAGGGCAATGAGCAGTTCTTC.

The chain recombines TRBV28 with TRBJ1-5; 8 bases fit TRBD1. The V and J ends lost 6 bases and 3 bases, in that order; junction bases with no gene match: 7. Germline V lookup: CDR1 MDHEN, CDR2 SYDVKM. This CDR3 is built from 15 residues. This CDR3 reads CASRLTGGPNQPQHF. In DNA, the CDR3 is TGTGCCAGCAGACTTACAGGGGGACCCAATCAGCCCCAGCATTTT.

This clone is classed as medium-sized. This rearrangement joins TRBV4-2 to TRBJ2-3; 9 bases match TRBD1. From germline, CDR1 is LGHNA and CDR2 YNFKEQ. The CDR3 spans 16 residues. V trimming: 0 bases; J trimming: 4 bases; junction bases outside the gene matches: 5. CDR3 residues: CASSQEWGQGADTQYF. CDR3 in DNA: TGTGCCAGCAGCCAAGAATGGGGACAGGGTGCAGATACGCAGTATTTT.